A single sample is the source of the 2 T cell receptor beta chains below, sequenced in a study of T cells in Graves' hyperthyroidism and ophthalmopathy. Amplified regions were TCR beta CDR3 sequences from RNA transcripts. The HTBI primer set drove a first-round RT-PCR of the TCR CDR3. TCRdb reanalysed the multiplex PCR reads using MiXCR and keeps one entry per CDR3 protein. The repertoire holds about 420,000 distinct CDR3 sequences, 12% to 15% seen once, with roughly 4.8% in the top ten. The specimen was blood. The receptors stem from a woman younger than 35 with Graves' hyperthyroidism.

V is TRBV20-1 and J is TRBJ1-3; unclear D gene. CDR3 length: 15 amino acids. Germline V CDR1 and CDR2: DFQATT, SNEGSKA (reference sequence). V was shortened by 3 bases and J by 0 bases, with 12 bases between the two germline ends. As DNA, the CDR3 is TGCAGTGCTAGGCACGCGGGCCCCTCTGGAAACACCATATATTTT. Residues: CSARHAGPSGNTIYF.

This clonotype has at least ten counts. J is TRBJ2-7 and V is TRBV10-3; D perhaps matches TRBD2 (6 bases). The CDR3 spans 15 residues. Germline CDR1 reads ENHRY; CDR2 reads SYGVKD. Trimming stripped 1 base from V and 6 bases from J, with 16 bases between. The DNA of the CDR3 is TGTGCCATCAGTGAGTGGGAGGTTGCGGTGGGCGAGCAGTACTTC. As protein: CAISEWEVAVGEQYF.